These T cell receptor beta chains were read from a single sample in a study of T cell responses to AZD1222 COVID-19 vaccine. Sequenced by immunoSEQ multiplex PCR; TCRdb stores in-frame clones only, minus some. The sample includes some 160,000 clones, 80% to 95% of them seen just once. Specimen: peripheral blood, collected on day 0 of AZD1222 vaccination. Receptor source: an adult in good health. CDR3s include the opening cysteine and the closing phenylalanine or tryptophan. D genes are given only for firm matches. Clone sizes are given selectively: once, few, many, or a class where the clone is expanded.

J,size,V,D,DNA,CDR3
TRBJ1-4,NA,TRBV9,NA,TGTGCCAGCAGCGCAACAGGTACCTCGACAACTAATGAAAAACTGTTTTTT,CASSATGTSTTNEKLFF
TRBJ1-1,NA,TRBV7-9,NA,TGTGCCAGCAGCTTACAGGGGAACACTGAAGCTTTCTTT,CASSLQGNTEAFF
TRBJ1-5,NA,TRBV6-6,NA,TGTGCCAGCAGTTACTCCGGCGGGGGTGGGCCCCAGCATTTT,CASSYSGGGGPQHF
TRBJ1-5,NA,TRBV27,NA,TGTGCCAGCAGTTTATCTTGGAATCAGCCCCAGCATTTT,CASSLSWNQPQHF
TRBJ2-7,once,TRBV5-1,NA,TGCGCCAGCAGCTTGGGGACGACAGGCTCCTACGAGCAGTACTTC,CASSLGTTGSYEQYF
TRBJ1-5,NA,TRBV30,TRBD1,TGTGCCTGGAGTGTACGGGGACAGGGGGGTAGCAATCAGCCCCAGCATTTT,CAWSVRGQGGSNQPQHF
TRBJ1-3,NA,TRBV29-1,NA,TGCAGCGTAGCAACACAGGGCCCTGGAAACACCATATATTTT,CSVATQGPGNTIYF
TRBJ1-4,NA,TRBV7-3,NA,TGTGCCAGCAGCTTATCGGGACCGACACGTAATGAAAAACTGTTTTTT,CASSLSGPTRNEKLFF
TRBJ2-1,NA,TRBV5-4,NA,TGTGCCAGCAGTCACGGGGGTCAATACAATGAGCAGTTCTTC,CASSHGGQYNEQFF
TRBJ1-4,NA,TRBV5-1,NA,TGCGCCAGCAGCTTATCTGGGGGGGATGAAAAACTGTTTTTT,CASSLSGGDEKLFF
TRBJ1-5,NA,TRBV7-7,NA,TGTGCTAGCAGCCTCCGTGACAGGCACAATCAGCCCCAGCATTTT,CASSLRDRHNQPQHF
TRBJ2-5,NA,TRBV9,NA,TGTGCCAGCAGCCCGGGGGCTACCGATCCCCGGGGGCAGTACTTC,CASSPGATDPRGQYF
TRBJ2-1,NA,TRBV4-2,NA,TGTGCCAGCAGCCAAGAAGGGGGGCGCTACAATGAGCAGTTCTTC,CASSQEGGRYNEQFF
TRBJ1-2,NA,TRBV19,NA,TGTGCCAGTAGTATAGGGGCAGCATATGGCTACACCTTC,CASSIGAAYGYTF
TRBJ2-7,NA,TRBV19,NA,TGTGCCAGTAGTATAGGCTGGGACGGATCCTACGAGCAGTACTTC,CASSIGWDGSYEQYF
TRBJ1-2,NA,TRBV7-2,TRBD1,TGTGCCAGCAGCCCGGGGGGGTCAGGGGGCATTGATGGCTACACCTTC,CASSPGGSGGIDGYTF
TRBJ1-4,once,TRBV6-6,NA,TGTGCCAGCAGTAGCCGGGCCGCTGAAAAACTGTTTTTT,CASSSRAAEKLFF
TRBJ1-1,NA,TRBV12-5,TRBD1,TGTGCTAGTGGTCAATTAGATGGGACAGTTCGGGACACTGAAGCTTTCTTT,CASGQLDGTVRDTEAFF
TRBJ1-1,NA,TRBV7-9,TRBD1,TGTGCCAGCAGCTCAGGGACAGCCTATGAAGCTTTCTTT,CASSSGTAYEAFF
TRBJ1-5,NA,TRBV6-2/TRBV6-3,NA,TGTGCCAGCAGCCTCCAGAGGCAGCCCCAGCATTTT,CASSLQRQPQHF
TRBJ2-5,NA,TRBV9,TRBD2,TGTGCCAGCAGCGTAGGTCCTTCGGGGGGTGGGCAAGAGACCCAGTACTTC,CASSVGPSGGGQETQYF
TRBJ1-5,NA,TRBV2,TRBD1,TGTGCCAGCACTTTCCTAAGACAGGGGGTACAGCCCCAGCATTTT,CASTFLRQGVQPQHF
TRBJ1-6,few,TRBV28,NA,TGTGCCAGCAGTTCAGGGGACGGTTTCAATTCACCCCTCCACTTT,CASSSGDGFNSPLHF
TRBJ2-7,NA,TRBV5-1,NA,TGCGCCAGCAGCTTGGGAGGGCAGCAGTACTTC,CASSLGGQQYF
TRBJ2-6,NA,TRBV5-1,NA,TGCGCCAGCAGCTTGGATGGGCCAGGTCGGGCCAACGTCCTGACTTTC,CASSLDGPGRANVLTF
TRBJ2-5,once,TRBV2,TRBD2,TGTGCCAGCAGTGCGCTTCCACTAGCGGGGGTGAGGGAGACCCAGTACTTC,CASSALPLAGVRETQYF
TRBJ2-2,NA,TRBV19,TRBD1,TGTGCCAGTAGTATAGGAAGGACAGGGGCCGGGGAGCTGTTTTTT,CASSIGRTGAGELFF
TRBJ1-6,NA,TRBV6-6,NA,TGTGCCAGCGCATACGGAAATTCACCCCTCCACTTT,CASAYGNSPLHF
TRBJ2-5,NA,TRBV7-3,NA,TGTGCCAGCAGCTTAACCCTAGTAGAGACCCAGTACTTC,CASSLTLVETQYF
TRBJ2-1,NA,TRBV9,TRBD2,TGTGCCAGCAGCTCGCGGACTAGCGGAGGTGGGCAGTTCTTC,CASSSRTSGGGQFF
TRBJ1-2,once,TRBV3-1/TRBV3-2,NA,TGTGCCAGCAGCCGAGGAGTTTCTGGCTACACCTTC,CASSRGVSGYTF
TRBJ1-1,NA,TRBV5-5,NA,TGTGCCAGCAGCTTGGGGGCAGGGCTGTACACTGAAGCTTTCTTT,CASSLGAGLYTEAFF
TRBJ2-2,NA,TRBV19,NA,TGTGCCAGTAGTGTGAGAGACTGGGAGCTGTTTTTT,CASSVRDWELFF
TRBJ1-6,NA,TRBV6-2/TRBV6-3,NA,TGTGCCAGCAGTTACTCGACGTCCCGCTCCTATAATTCACCCCTCCACTTT,CASSYSTSRSYNSPLHF
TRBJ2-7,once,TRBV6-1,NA,TGTGCCAGCAGTGAAGGGGCTCGCGGGGCGGGGATTTACGAGCAGTACTTC,CASSEGARGAGIYEQYF
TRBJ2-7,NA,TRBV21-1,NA,TGTGCCAGCAGCCCGGACAGGTTCTCCTACGAGCAGTACTTC,CASSPDRFSYEQYF
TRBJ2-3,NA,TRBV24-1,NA,TGTGCCACCAGTGAGGGGGGCACAGGGAGAGAAACGCAGTATTTT,CATSEGGTGRETQYF
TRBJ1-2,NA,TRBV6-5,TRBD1,TGTGCCAGCCTGCAGACAGGGATCCTCTATGGCTACACCTTC,CASLQTGILYGYTF
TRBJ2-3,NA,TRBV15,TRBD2,TGTGCCACCAGCAGAGATGGGGGGGGGACCTCTACCACAGATACGCAGTATTTT,CATSRDGGGTSTTDTQYF
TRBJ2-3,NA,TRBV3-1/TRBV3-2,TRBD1,TGTGCCAGCAGCCTGATGGGACAGGGGTTTACAGATACGCAGTATTTT,CASSLMGQGFTDTQYF
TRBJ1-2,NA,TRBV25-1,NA,TGTGCCAGCAGTGAATATGGGAAAGGTGGCTACACCTTC,CASSEYGKGGYTF
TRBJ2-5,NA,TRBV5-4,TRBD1,TGTGCCAGCAGGGCCGGGACAGCCCAAGAGACCCAGTACTTC,CASRAGTAQETQYF
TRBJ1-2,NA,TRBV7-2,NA,TGTGCCAGCAGCTTAGGGCCGGGACGACTCCATGGCTACACCTTC,CASSLGPGRLHGYTF
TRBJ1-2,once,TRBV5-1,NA,TGCGCCAGCAGCTTGAATCAGGGAGGCGGAGGCTACACCTTC,CASSLNQGGGGYTF
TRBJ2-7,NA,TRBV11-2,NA,TGTGCCAGCAGCCCCCTAGGTGTTAGCTCCTACGAGCAGTACTTC,CASSPLGVSSYEQYF
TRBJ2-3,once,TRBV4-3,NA,TGCGCCAGCAGCCCTGGGTCGGCGGGGGCCCCAGATACGCAGTATTTT,CASSPGSAGAPDTQYF
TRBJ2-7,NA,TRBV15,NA,TGTGCCACCAGCAGGGGCGTGACGGCAGGCGACTACGAGCAGTACTTC,CATSRGVTAGDYEQYF